Below, 10 T cell receptor beta chains from the same sample are listed, as sequenced in a study of blood T cells in healthy people across ages. Primed by a sample-barcoded 5' primer and a J-beta primer mix, a second PCR proceeded for about 6 to 11 cycles. TCRdb processed the 5' RACE reads anew with MiXCR; each CDR3 protein has one entry. This sample has 850,000 to 1,100,000 distinct CDR3 sequences, with around two fifths found just once. Sequences were obtained from blood. These receptors all stem from a man aged 18 to 29 in good health.

This clonotype was picked up a small number of times. This chain uses TRBV20-1 with TRBJ2-3; 10 bases fit TRBD2. There are 15 residues in the CDR3. V was pared by 3 bases and J by 2 bases, with 5 bases of the junction left unmatched. Germline CDR1 and CDR2: DFQATT and SNEGSKA (reference sequence). CDR3 region: CSASPLAGDTDTQYF. The CDR3 DNA reads TGCAGTGCTAGCCCCCTAGCGGGGGACACAGATACGCAGTATTTT.

The chain has TRBV20-1 and TRBJ1-1; the D is unclear. The V end was cut by 1 base, the J end by 1 base, with 10 bases between. Germline V lookup: CDR1 DFQATT, CDR2 SNEGSKA (reference sequence). This CDR3 has 14 amino acids. CDR3 in DNA: TGCAGTGCTAGAGCGAGCCACACGAACACTGAAGCTTTCTTT. It is translated as CSARASHTNTEAFF.

The V gene is TRBV6-4, the J gene TRBJ2-1; 10 bases agree with TRBD1. Trimming took 1 base from V and 8 from J; bases not matched to a gene: 2. Germline CDR1 reads MRHNA; CDR2 reads SNTAGT. CDR3 length equals 14 residues. DNA for the CDR3: TGTGCCAGCAGTGACTTGACAGGGGGCGATGAGCAGTTCTTC. Encoded protein: CASSDLTGGDEQFF.

The V gene is TRBV6-5, the J gene TRBJ2-4, with TRBD2 identical over 7 bases. The J call may be faulty, since TRBJ2-7 better matches the DNA end. The germline V gene has CDR1 MNHEY and CDR2 SVGAGI. This CDR3 comprises 14 residues. CDR3 sequence reads: CASSYVTSFYEQYF. The CDR3 DNA reads as TGTGCCAGCAGTTACGTGACTAGCTTCTACGAGCAGTACTTC.

Points on this clonotype: This may be a read error, as it is one base from a much larger clone. The chain employs TRBV29-1 and TRBJ2-3; no definite D call. V shed 3 bases and J shed 9 bases, with 10 bases lying between them. This CDR3 has 11 residues. Germline V lookup: CDR1 SQVTM, CDR2 ANQGSEA. The CDR3 region has the DNA TGCAGCGTTGAGGAGTGGGTCACGCAGTATTTT. Translating gives CSVEEWVTQYF.

This clonotype was seen a handful of times. This sequence joins TRBV6-6 and TRBJ1-4, with D possibly TRBD1 on 6 matching bases. Germline values: CDR1 MNHNY, CDR2 SVGAGI (reference sequence). Trimming removed 5 bases from V and 8 bases from J, with 15 bases in between. This CDR3 contains 14 residues. The CDR3 loop reads CASSQNRESEKLFF. CDR3 nucleotide sequence: TGTGCCAGCAGTCAGAACAGGGAATCGGAAAAACTGTTTTTT.

J is TRBJ1-1 and V is TRBV7-8; D is ambiguous. The CDR3 extends over 13 amino acids. CDR1 is SGHVS and CDR2 is FQNEAQ in the germline V gene. V lost 7 bases, J lost 1 base, and 10 bases lay in between. Here the CDR3 reads CASTSHQNTEAFF. For the CDR3, the DNA is TGTGCCAGCACCTCCCATCAGAACACTGAAGCTTTCTTT. The variable domain in full, completed from reference TRBV7-8 and TRBJ1-1, reads GAGVSQSPRYKVAKRGQDVALRCDPISGHVSLFWYQQALGQGPEFLTYFQNEAQLDKSGLPSDRFFAERPEGSVSTLKIQRTQQEDSAVYLCASTSHQNTEAFFGQGTRLTVV.

There are a few counts of this clonotype. The J gene is TRBJ2-1, the V gene TRBV5-6; TRBD2 might be the D (5 bases). The ends were cut back, 5 bases at V and 3 bases at J, with 15 bases in the middle. Germline V lookup: CDR1 SGHDT, CDR2 YYEEEE. The CDR3 contains 15 residues. The CDR3 DNA follows: TGTGCCAGCAGTCCACCGGGAATCCTCTACAATGAGCAGTTCTTC. It encodes CASSPPGILYNEQFF. The full variable domain, in which reference TRBV5-6 and TRBJ2-1 provide the parts outside the CDR3, is DAGVTQSPTHLIKTRGQQVTLRCSPKSGHDTVSWYQQALGQGPQFIFQYYEEEERQRGNFPDRFSGHQFPNYSSELNVNALLLGDSALYLCASSPPGILYNEQFFGPGTRLTVL.

With regard to this clonotype: The junction does not match germline at one end; this may be a read error. This sequence joins TRBV19 and TRBJ2-5; a weak D match, TRBD2 (5 bases). Germline values: CDR1 LNHDA, CDR2 SQIVND (reference sequence). This CDR3 region has 15 residues. CDR3 nucleotides: TGTGCCAGTAGACGGGCGCCGTACTGGGGAGAGACCCGGTACTTC. Translation gives CASRRAPYWGETRYF.

The chain employs TRBV14 and TRBJ1-1, with 9 bases aligning to TRBD1. Germline CDR1 reads SGHDN; CDR2 reads FVKESK. This CDR3 has 15 amino acids. Unmatched junction bases numbered 1, after V lost 1 base and J lost 1 base. The CDR3 region is CASSQATGGNTEAFF. The CDR3 coding sequence is TGTGCCAGCAGCCAAGCGACAGGGGGGAACACTGAAGCTTTCTTT.